The rows below give T cell receptor beta chains drawn from one sample of a study of long-term antiretroviral therapy in people with HIV. Clones were read by immunoSEQ multiplex PCR, and TCRdb kept only the in-frame ones, dropping some. The top ten clones hold about 20% of a sample with roughly 25,000 clones, around four fifths of them seen once. Material: unsorted PBMCs, obtained 0.4 years after starting antiretroviral therapy. The source of these receptors is a man in his forties or fifties with HIV. Each CDR3 is given with its conserved first and last residue. A D gene is named only where the DNA matches it firmly. Only part of the rows carry a size: once, few, many, or a class if the clone is expanded.

V gene: TRBV27
J gene: TRBJ1-2
clone size: NA
D gene: NA
CDR3 length: 14
CDR3 protein: CASSFHGQNYGYTF
CDR3 DNA: TGTGCCAGCAGTTTTCATGGGCAGAACTATGGCTACACCTTC

V gene: TRBV19
J gene: TRBJ2-2
clone size: once
D gene: NA
CDR3 length: 15
CDR3 protein: CASSIGVHGFRELFF
CDR3 DNA: TGTGCCAGTAGTATTGGGGTACACGGGTTCCGGGAGCTGTTTTTT

V gene: TRBV19
J gene: TRBJ2-3
clone size: NA
D gene: NA
CDR3 length: 14
CDR3 protein: CASSIAVLTDTQYF
CDR3 DNA: TGTGCCAGTAGTATTGCGGTTCTCACAGATACGCAGTATTTT

V gene: TRBV7-2
J gene: TRBJ2-2
clone size: NA
D gene: TRBD2
CDR3 length: 16
CDR3 protein: CASSVTSGGYTGELFF
CDR3 DNA: TGTGCCAGCAGCGTCACTAGCGGGGGGTACACCGGGGAGCTGTTTTTT

V gene: TRBV28
J gene: TRBJ2-7
clone size: NA
D gene: NA
CDR3 length: 14
CDR3 protein: CASKRAGSSYEQYF
CDR3 DNA: TGTGCCAGCAAGCGGGCAGGTAGCTCCTACGAGCAGTACTTC

V gene: TRBV21-1
J gene: TRBJ1-1
clone size: NA
D gene: NA
CDR3 length: 13
CDR3 protein: CASSRTGGTEAFF
CDR3 DNA: TGTGCCAGCAGCCGGACAGGGGGCACTGAAGCTTTCTTT

V gene: TRBV5-4
J gene: TRBJ2-5
clone size: NA
D gene: NA
CDR3 length: 15
CDR3 protein: CASSPRFGGVETQYF
CDR3 DNA: TGTGCCAGCAGCCCCAGGTTTGGCGGGGTGGAGACCCAGTACTTC

V gene: TRBV19
J gene: TRBJ1-1
clone size: NA
D gene: NA
CDR3 length: 15
CDR3 protein: CASSIALGLDTEAFF
CDR3 DNA: TGTGCCAGTAGTATAGCCTTGGGGTTGGACACTGAAGCTTTCTTT

V gene: TRBV19
J gene: TRBJ2-1
clone size: once
D gene: NA
CDR3 length: 14
CDR3 protein: CASGKRAVYNEQFF
CDR3 DNA: TGTGCCAGTGGGAAGCGGGCCGTGTACAATGAGCAGTTCTTC

V gene: TRBV10-2
J gene: TRBJ1-6
clone size: NA
D gene: TRBD1
CDR3 length: 15
CDR3 protein: CASSEEGARNSPLHF
CDR3 DNA: TGCGCCAGCAGTGAAGAGGGGGCGCGAAATTCACCCCTCCACTTT

V gene: TRBV7-8
J gene: TRBJ2-5
clone size: NA
D gene: NA
CDR3 length: 15
CDR3 protein: CASSLANSAQETQYF
CDR3 DNA: TGTGCCAGCAGCTTAGCTAACAGTGCCCAAGAGACCCAGTACTTC

V gene: TRBV18
J gene: TRBJ2-7
clone size: NA
D gene: TRBD1
CDR3 length: 16
CDR3 protein: CASSPQPGQGFWSEYF
CDR3 DNA: TGTGCCAGCTCACCACAACCGGGACAGGGTTTTTGGAGTGAGTACTTC

V gene: TRBV5-8
J gene: TRBJ1-5
clone size: NA
D gene: TRBD1
CDR3 length: 14
CDR3 protein: CASTRGQGGQPQHF
CDR3 DNA: TGTGCCAGCACCAGAGGACAGGGCGGCCAGCCCCAGCATTTT

V gene: TRBV9
J gene: TRBJ2-3
clone size: NA
D gene: TRBD1
CDR3 length: 17
CDR3 protein: CASSVGRQGLSTDTQYF
CDR3 DNA: TGTGCCAGCAGCGTAGGGAGACAGGGGCTAAGCACAGATACGCAGTATTTT

V gene: TRBV5-1
J gene: TRBJ1-3
clone size: NA
D gene: NA
CDR3 length: 15
CDR3 protein: CASSSTGDSGNTIYF
CDR3 DNA: TGCGCCAGCAGCTCGACAGGTGACTCTGGAAACACCATATATTTT